This T cell receptor (beta chain) is from a study of blood T cells in healthy people across ages. This CDR3 has 17 amino acids. Per germline, CDR1 SGHTA and CDR2 FQGNSA. Alongside a J-beta primer mix, a sample-barcoded 5' primer served in a second PCR lasting about 7 to 11 cycles. TCRdb fed the 5' RACE reads into MiXCR, producing one record per CDR3 protein. The data hold fewer than 950,000 distinct CDR3 sequences, with about 53% observed a single time. The source of this sequence is a man at least 80 years old in good health. The J gene is TRBJ2-5, the V gene TRBV7-2; possible D gene TRBD2, 6 bases. TRBJ2-7 matches the DNA end more closely, so the J call is doubtful. The specimen was blood. The CDR3 loop reads CASSLGRGGLSPHEQYF. The CDR3 DNA reads as TGTGCCAGCAGCTTAGGTCGGGGAGGCTTAAGCCCCCACGAGCAGTACTTC.